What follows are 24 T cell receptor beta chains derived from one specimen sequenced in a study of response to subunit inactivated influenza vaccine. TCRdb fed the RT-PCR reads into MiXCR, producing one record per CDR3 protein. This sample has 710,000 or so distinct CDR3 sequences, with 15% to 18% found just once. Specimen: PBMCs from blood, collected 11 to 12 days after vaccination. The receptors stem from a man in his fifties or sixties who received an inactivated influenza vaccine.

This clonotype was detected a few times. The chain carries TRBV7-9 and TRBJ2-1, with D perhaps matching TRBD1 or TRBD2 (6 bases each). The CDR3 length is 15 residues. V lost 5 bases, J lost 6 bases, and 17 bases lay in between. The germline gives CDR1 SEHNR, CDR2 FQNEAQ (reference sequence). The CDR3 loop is CASSPPPGAFNEQFF. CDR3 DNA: TGTGCCAGCAGCCCCCCGCCGGGGGCCTTCAATGAGCAGTTCTTC.

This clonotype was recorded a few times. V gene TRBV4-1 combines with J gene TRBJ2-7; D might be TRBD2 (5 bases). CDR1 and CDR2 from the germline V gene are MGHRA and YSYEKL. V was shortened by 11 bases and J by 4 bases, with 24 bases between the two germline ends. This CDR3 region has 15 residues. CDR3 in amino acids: CAFSQGARPGYEQYF. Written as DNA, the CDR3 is TGCGCCTTCAGCCAAGGAGCCAGACCGGGGTACGAGCAGTACTTC.

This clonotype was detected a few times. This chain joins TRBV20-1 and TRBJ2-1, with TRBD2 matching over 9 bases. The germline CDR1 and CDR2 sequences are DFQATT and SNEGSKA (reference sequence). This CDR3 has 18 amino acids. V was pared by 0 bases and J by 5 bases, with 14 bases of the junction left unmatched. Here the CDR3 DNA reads TGCAGTGCTAGAGACAGTTTGCGGGAGGGCCGAGCGAACAATGAGCAGTTCTTC. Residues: CSARDSLREGRANNEQFF.

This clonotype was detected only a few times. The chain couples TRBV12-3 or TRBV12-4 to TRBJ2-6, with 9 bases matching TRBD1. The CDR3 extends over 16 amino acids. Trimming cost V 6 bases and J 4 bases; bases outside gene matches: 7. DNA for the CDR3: TGTGCCAGCAGCCCACAGGGGGCGAGGGGGGCCAACGTCCTGACTTTC. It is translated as CASSPQGARGANVLTF.

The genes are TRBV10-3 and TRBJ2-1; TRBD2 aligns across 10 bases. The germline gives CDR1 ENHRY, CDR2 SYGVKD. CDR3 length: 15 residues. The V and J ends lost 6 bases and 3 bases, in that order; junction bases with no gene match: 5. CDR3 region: CAISSTSGVYNEQFF. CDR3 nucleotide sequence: TGTGCCATCAGCTCCACTAGCGGGGTCTACAATGAGCAGTTCTTC.

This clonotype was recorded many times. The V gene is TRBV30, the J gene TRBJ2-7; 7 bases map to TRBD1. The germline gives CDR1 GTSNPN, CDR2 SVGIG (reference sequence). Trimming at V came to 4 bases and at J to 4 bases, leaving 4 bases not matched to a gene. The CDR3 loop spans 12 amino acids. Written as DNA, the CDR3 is TGTGCCTGGAATGGCAGGGGGTACGAGCAGTACTTC. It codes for CAWNGRGYEQYF.

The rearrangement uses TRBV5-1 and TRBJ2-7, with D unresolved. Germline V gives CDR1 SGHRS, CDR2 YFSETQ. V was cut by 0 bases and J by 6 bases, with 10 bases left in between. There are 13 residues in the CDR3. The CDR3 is CASSLGPQVEQYF. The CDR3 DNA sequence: TGCGCCAGCAGCTTGGGGCCTCAGGTCGAGCAGTACTTC. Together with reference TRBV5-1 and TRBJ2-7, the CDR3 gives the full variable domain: KAGVTQTPRYLIKTRGQQVTLSCSPISGHRSVSWYQQTPGQGLQFLFEYFSETQRNKGNFPGRFSGRQFSNSRSEMNVSTLELGDSALYLCASSLGPQVEQYFGPGTRLTVT.

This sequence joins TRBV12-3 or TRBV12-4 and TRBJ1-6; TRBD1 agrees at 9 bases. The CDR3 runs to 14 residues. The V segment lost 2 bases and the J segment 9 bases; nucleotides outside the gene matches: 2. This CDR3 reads CASSLTGGFSPLHF. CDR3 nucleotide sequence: TGTGCCAGCAGTTTAACAGGGGGCTTTTCACCCCTCCACTTT.

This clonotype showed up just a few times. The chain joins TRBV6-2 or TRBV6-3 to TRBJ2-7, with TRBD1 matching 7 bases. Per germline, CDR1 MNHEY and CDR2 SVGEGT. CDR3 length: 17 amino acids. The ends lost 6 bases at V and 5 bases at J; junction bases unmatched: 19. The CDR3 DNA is TGTGCCAGCAGCCCTATTGGGGCGACAGGGAGCGGCCACGAGCAGTACTTC. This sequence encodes CASSPIGATGSGHEQYF.

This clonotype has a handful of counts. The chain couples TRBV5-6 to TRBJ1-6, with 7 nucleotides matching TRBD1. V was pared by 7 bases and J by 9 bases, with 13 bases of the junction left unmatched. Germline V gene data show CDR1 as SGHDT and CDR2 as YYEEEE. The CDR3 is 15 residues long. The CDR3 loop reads CASHSGYRGFSPLHF. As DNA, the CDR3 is TGTGCCAGCCATTCGGGCTACAGGGGATTTTCACCCCTCCACTTT.

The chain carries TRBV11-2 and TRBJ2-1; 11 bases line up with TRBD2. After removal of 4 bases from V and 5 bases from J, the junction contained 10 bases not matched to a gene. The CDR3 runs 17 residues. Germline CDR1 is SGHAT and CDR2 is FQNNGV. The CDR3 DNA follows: TGTGCCAGCAGCTCGGTGCCCCTAGCGGGAGGTAACAATGAGCAGTTCTTC. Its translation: CASSSVPLAGGNNEQFF. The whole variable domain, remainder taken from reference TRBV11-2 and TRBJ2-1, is EAGVAQSPRYKIIEKRQSVAFWCNPISGHATLYWYQQILGQGPKLLIQFQNNGVVDDSQLPKDRFSAERLKGVDSTLKIQPAKLEDSAVYLCASSSVPLAGGNNEQFFGPGTRLTVL.

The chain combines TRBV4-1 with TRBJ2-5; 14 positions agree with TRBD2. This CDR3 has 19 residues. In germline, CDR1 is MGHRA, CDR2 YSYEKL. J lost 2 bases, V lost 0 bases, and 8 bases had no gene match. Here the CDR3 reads CASSQEAGLAGDSQETQYF. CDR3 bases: TGCGCCAGCAGCCAAGAGGCGGGACTAGCGGGAGATTCTCAAGAGACCCAGTACTTC.

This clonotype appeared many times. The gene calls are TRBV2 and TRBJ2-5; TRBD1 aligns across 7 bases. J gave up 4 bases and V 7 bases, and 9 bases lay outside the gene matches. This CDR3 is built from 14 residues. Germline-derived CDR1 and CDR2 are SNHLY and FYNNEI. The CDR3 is CASNLGTARETQYF. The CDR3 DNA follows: TGTGCCAGCAACCTCGGGACAGCCCGAGAGACCCAGTACTTC.

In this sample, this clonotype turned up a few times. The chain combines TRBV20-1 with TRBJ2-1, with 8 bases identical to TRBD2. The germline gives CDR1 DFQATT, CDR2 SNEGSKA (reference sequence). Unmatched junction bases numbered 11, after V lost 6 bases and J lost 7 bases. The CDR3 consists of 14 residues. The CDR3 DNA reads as TGCAGTGCCCGCCGGGGGGGCCCCTTGAATGAGCAGTTCTTC. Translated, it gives CSARRGGPLNEQFF.

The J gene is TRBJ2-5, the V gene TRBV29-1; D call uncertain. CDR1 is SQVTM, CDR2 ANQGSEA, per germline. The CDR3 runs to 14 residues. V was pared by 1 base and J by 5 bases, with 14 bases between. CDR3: CSVEAATRGETQYF. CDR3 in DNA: TGCAGCGTTGAAGCAGCTACTCGCGGTGAGACCCAGTACTTC. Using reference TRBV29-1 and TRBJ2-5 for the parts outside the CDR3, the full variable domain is SAVISQKPSRDICQRGTSLTIQCQVDSQVTMMFWYRQQPGQSLTLIATANQGSEATYESGFVIDKFPISRPNLTFSTLTVSNMSPEDSSIYLCSVEAATRGETQYFGPGTRLLVL.

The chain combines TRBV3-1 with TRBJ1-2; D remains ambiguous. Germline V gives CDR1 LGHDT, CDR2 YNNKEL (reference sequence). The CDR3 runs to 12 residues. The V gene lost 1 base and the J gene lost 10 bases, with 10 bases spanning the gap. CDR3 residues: CASSQATHAYTF. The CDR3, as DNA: TGTGCCAGCAGCCAAGCGACACACGCCTACACCTTC.

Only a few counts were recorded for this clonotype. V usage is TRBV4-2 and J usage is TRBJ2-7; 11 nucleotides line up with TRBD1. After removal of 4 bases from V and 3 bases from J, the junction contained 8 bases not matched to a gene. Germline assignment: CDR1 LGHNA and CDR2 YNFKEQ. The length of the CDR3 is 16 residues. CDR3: CASSRSGTGGNYEQYF. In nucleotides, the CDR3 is TGTGCCAGCAGCCGGTCCGGGACAGGGGGAAACTACGAGCAGTACTTC.

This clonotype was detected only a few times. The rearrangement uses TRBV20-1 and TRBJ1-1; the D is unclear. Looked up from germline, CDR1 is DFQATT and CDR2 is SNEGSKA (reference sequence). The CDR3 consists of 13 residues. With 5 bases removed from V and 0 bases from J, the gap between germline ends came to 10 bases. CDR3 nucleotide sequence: TGCAGTGCTGCCGGGGTACTGAACACTGAAGCTTTCTTT. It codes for CSAAGVLNTEAFF.

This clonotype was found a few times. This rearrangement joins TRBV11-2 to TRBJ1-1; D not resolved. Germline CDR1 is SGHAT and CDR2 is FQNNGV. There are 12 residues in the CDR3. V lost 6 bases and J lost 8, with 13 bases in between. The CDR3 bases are TGTGCCAGCAGACGGACGGACGGCGAAGCTTTCTTT. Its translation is CASRRTDGEAFF.

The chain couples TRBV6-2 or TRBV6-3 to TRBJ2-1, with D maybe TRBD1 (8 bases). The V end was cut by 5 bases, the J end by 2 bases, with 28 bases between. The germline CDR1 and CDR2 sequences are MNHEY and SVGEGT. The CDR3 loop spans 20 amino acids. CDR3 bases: TGTGCCAGCAGTACAGGGGGGCGGGGAGGGCGCTTAGGCACCTACAATGAGCAGTTCTTC. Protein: CASSTGGRGGRLGTYNEQFF.

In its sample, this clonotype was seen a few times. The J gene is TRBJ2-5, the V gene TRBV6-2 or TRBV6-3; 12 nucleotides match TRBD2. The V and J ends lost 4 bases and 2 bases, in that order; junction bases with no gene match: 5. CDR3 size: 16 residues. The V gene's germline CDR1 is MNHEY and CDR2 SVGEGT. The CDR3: CASSSRLAGDQETQYF. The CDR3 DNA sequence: TGTGCCAGCAGTTCGAGACTAGCGGGGGATCAAGAGACCCAGTACTTC.

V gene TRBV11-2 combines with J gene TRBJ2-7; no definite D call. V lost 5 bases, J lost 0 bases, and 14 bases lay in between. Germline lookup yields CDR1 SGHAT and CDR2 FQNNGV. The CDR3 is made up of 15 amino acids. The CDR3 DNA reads TGTGCCAGCAGCCCGAGGCCAGCAAGCTCCTACGAGCAGTACTTC. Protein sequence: CASSPRPASSYEQYF.

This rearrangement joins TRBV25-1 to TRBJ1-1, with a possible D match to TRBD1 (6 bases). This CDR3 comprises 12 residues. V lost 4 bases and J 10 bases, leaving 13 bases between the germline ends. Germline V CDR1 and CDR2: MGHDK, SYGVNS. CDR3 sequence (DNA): TGTGCCAGCAGTGCAACGGGGGGGCGAGCTTTCTTT. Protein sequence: CASSATGGRAFF.

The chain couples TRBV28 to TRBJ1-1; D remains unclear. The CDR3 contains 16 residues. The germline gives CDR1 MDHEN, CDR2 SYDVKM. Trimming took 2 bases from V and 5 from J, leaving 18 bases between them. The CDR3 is CASSLRWPDVWTEAFF. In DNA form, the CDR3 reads TGTGCCAGCAGTTTAAGATGGCCCGATGTGTGGACTGAAGCTTTCTTT.